These 12 T cell receptor beta chains originate from one sample sequenced in a study of blood T cell repertoires in COVID-19. Method: immunoSEQ multiplex PCR; TCRdb's copy keeps in-frame clones and lacks some. The table records around 200,000 clones, 80% to 85% of them present only once. Sequenced input: peripheral blood. These receptors all stem from a man over 45 with active or convalescent COVID-19.

The rearrangement uses TRBV7-9 and TRBJ2-1, with TRBD2 matching over 8 bases. CDR1 and CDR2 from the germline V gene are SEHNR and FQNEAQ (reference sequence). J gave up 5 bases and V 2 bases, and 14 bases lay outside the gene matches. The CDR3 is made up of 18 amino acids. The CDR3 nucleotides read TGTGCCAGCAGCTTAATTCCGGGGGGGCCCGGGGGCCACAATGAGCAGTTCTTC. Translating gives CASSLIPGGPGGHNEQFF.

This chain connects TRBV28 to TRBJ1-6; TRBD1 agrees at 9 bases. Germline CDR1 MDHEN, CDR2 SYDVKM. The CDR3 contains 13 residues. J lost 6 bases, V lost 6 bases, and 0 bases had no gene match. The CDR3 loop is CASRDRGNSPLHF. The CDR3 region has the DNA TGTGCCAGCAGGGACAGGGGTAATTCACCCCTCCACTTT.

The chain employs TRBV7-9 and TRBJ1-1; D perhaps matches TRBD1 (6 bases). The CDR3 extends over 14 amino acids. Germline V gene sequence: CDR1 SEHNR, CDR2 FQNEAQ (reference sequence). Trimming left V 5 bases short and J 0 bases short, with 10 bases between. CDR3 nucleotides: TGTGCCAGCAGCCAGGGGTATTTGAACACTGAAGCTTTCTTT. It translates to CASSQGYLNTEAFF.

This chain joins TRBV4-1 and TRBJ1-5, with 9 bases identical to TRBD1. The CDR3 is made up of 14 amino acids. CDR1 and CDR2 from the germline V gene are MGHRA and YSYEKL. V lost 10 bases, J lost 3 bases, and 7 bases stayed unmatched. The CDR3, as DNA: TGCGCCATCTTCCGACAGGGGGACAATCAGCCCCAGCATTTT. It is translated as CAIFRQGDNQPQHF.

The chain links TRBV7-9 to TRBJ1-2; TRBD1 aligns across 9 bases. The trim removed 5 bases at V and 4 bases at J, leaving 11 bases unmatched. The CDR3 covers 16 residues. The germline V gene encodes CDR1 SEHNR and CDR2 FQNEAQ (reference sequence). CDR3 in DNA: TGTGCCAGCAGCCACCGGGACAGGGTAATAGTCTATGGCTACACCTTC. Translated, it gives CASSHRDRVIVYGYTF.

The chain uses TRBV11-2 and TRBJ2-5; D might be TRBD1 (6 bases). Germline V gene lookup returns CDR1 SGHAT and CDR2 FQNNGV. Trimming stripped 4 bases from V and 2 bases from J, with 8 bases between. The CDR3 runs to 13 residues. The CDR3 loop reads CASSSGQQETQYF. CDR3 DNA sequence: TGTGCCAGCAGCTCCGGACAGCAAGAGACCCAGTACTTC.

The V gene is TRBV23-1, the J gene TRBJ2-7, with D possibly TRBD1 on 6 matching bases. TRBV23-1 is an ORF, with its function uncertain. CDR3 length: 15 residues. V lost 5 bases, J lost 6 bases, and 20 bases lay in between. The CDR3 nucleotides read TGCGCCAGCAGTTCTGCCCCCAGGGGATACGGCGAGCAGTACTTC. It encodes CASSSAPRGYGEQYF.

The chain couples TRBV6-5 to TRBJ1-2, with D perhaps TRBD1 (5 bases). CDR1 is MNHEY, CDR2 SVGAGI, per germline. The V end was cut by 7 bases, the J end by 4 bases, with 16 bases between. The CDR3 totals 14 residues. The CDR3 sequence: CASISSGGGYGYTF. Written as DNA, the CDR3 is TGTGCCAGCATAAGTTCTGGGGGAGGCTATGGCTACACCTTC.

The CDR3 DNA reads as TGTGCCAGTAGTCTAGGGGGCGAGAACACTGAAGCTTTCTTT. It encodes CASSLGGENTEAFF. The genes are TRBV19 and TRBJ1-1; 7 bases map to TRBD1. This CDR3 region has 14 residues. V gave up 5 bases and J gave up 1 base; unmatched junction bases: 4. Germline CDR1 and CDR2: LNHDA and SQIVND (reference sequence).

The chain couples TRBV29-1 to TRBJ1-1, with a weak D call TRBD1 (6 bases). The CDR3 has 14 amino acids. V lost 2 bases, J lost 2 bases, and 12 bases lay in between. Germline V gives CDR1 SQVTM, CDR2 ANQGSEA. DNA of the CDR3: TGCAGCGTTGAACCCCAGGGGATCAACACTGAAGCTTTCTTT. It is translated as CSVEPQGINTEAFF.

The CDR3 loop reads CASSLEGAPQDTQYF. Here the CDR3 DNA reads TGCGCCAGCAGCTTGGAAGGGGCCCCCCAGGATACGCAGTATTTT. This sequence joins TRBV5-1 and TRBJ2-3, with a weak D call TRBD1 (5 bases). CDR3 size: 15 residues. With 0 bases removed from V and 6 bases from J, the gap between germline ends came to 14 bases. CDR1 is SGHRS, CDR2 YFSETQ, per germline.

This clone was picked up a small number of times. This rearrangement joins TRBV7-9 to TRBJ2-5, with TRBD1 matching 9 bases. This CDR3 region has 16 residues. Germline V gene sequence: CDR1 SEHNR, CDR2 FQNEAQ (reference sequence). Losses at the gene ends were 5 bases for V and 5 bases for J; bases not matched to a gene: 12. The CDR3 DNA sequence: TGTGCCAGCAGCCCCCTACCTACAGGGGGCATGGAGACCCAGTACTTC. Translation: CASSPLPTGGMETQYF.